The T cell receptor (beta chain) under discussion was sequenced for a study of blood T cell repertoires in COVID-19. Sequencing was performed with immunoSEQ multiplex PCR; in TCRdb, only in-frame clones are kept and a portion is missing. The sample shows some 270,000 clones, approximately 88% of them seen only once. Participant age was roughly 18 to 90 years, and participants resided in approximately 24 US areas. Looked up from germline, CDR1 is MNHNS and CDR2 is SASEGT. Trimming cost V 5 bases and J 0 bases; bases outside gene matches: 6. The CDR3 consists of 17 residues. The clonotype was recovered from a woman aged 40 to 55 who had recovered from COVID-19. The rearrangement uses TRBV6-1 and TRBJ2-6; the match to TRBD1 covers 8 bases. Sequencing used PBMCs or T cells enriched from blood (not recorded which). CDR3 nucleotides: TGTGCCAGCAGTAAAGACGACAGGGGCTCTGGGGCCAACGTCCTGACTTTC. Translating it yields CASSKDDRGSGANVLTF.